This T cell receptor (beta chain) was recorded in a study of monozygotic twins with inflammatory bowel disease (dated by TCRdb to between 2018 and 2020). General notes on the study: The full study comprised approximately 28 monozygotic twin pairs: nine German pairs (four IBD-concordant, five IBD-discordant) and 19 IBD-discordant Danish pairs. Within discordant pairs, disease-associated traits were sought mainly by comparing IBD patients with their genetically identical healthy co-twins. Each individual had, on average, about 151 000 unique TCRalpha sequences and 181 000 unique TCRbeta sequences available for analysis.

From cysteine to phenylalanine, the CDR3 is 12 amino acids long. The DNA sequence is not available. The CDR1 and CDR2 encoded by the germline V gene are SQVTM and ANQGSEA. Here is what the overall study found, with its caveats: The analysis was unable to tell apart different T cell subtypes. Background noise and inter-individual variability may have been introduced into the repertoires by the differing immunosuppressive treatments among patients. IBD patients had lower TCRbeta repertoire diversity, measured by the inverse Simpson index, than their healthy co-twins. Compared with healthy twins, IBD patients shared fewer clonotypes with other individuals, and the difference was most pronounced in patients with signs of disease activity. The results gave no support for a single strong signal or clonotype linked to IBD. No difference in repertoire similarity was observed between concordant and discordant twins, possibly owing to limited statistical power.

To prepare the library, 5' RACE was applied. For each TCR library, 3,000 to 3,500 ng of total RNA was used. cDNA was synthesized with SMARTScribe reverse transcriptase in eight separate reactions per sample. During cDNA synthesis, unique molecular identifiers containing a 6-nucleotide sample barcode were introduced by template switching. TCRalpha and TCRbeta cDNA was amplified by two nested PCRs of 16 and 9 cycles, with bead purification after each PCR. Before amplification, cDNA was treated with uracil DNA-glycosylase and purified using the QIAquick PCR purification kit. The second PCR added Illumina TruSeq-compatible adapters along with sample-specific barcodes. TapeStation and Qubit were used to check library quality and concentration, and about 4.5 ng of each library was pooled. The pooled libraries were sequenced with 2 x 100 bp reads and custom sequencing primers on an Illumina HiSeq2500 single-index Rapid Run. The study's own analysis went as follows. MiGEC version 1.2.6 was used for UMI-based consensus assembly, which corrected PCR and sequencing errors. MiXCR version 2.1.1 was used for V(D)J alignment, clonotype assembly and CDR3 extraction. To normalise gene usage, clonotype sharing and MAIT/NKT TCR abundance, the top 1000, 10 000 and 20 000 clonotypes in each sample were analysed. Diversity was computed as the inverse Simpson index with the vegan R package after downsampling to 27 000 UMIs. Statistical testing used paired Mann-Whitney U tests on the discordant twin pairs and applied Benjamini-Hochberg correction for multiple testing. Reads reprocessed by TCRdb are summarized as one entry per CDR3 protein sequence, and DNA is absent. None of the V and J calls come from the authors' own analysis; TCRdb made them. The sample table gives around 380,000 distinct CDR3 sequences. The top ten clonotypes cover around 2.4% of the sample.

From each donor, a 2.5 ml peripheral blood sample was collected into PAXgene tubes and kept at -80 degrees C. Without any T cell sorting, total RNA was extracted from whole blood using the PAXgene blood miRNA kit on an automated QIAcube. Peripheral blood from monozygotic twin pairs concordant or discordant for inflammatory bowel disease was subjected to deep TCRalpha and TCRbeta repertoire profiling with unique molecular barcoding. Smoking habits were recorded for all twin pairs, and individuals were classified as current, former or never smokers. For this clonotype: Its target antigen remains unknown.

This clonotype was sampled from a human donor with ulcerative colitis or Crohn's disease, or a healthy co-twin of an affected twin (not recorded which). This chain joins TRBV29-1 to TRBJ1-1. Sequencing was performed on blood. The CDR3 protein: CSVGAGNTEAFF.